These T cell receptor beta chains were read from a single sample in a study of T-cell reconstitution after alpha-beta-depleted transplantation in children. A single record per CDR3 protein comes from TCRdb applying MiXCR to the PCR reads. Among about 290,000 distinct CDR3 sequences, around 9.1% were seen once, and the ten largest hold about 8%. Sequencing used PBMCs, obtained before TCRalphabeta/CD19-depleted stem cell transplant. The receptors here all came from a boy younger than two with acute myeloid leukemia, due to receive a stem cell transplant. Each CDR3 is given with its conserved first and last residue. D genes are given only for firm matches. Expanded clones are given a class, and other clones once, few, many or no size at all.

v_gene	d_gene	j_gene	abundance	CDR3nt	CDR3aa
TRBV6-1	.	TRBJ2-3	many	TGTGCCAGCAGTGACCCCCCCCATGATACGCAGTATTTT	CASSDPPHDTQYF
TRBV12-3/TRBV12-4	TRBD1	TRBJ1-4	many	TGTGCCAGCAGTTTGAACAGGGGTATAATTAGTGAAAAACTGTTTTTT	CASSLNRGIISEKLFF
TRBV9	TRBD1	TRBJ2-6	many	TGTGCCAGCAGCGAGCAGGGGGTTGGGGCCAACGTCCTGACTTTC	CASSEQGVGANVLTF
TRBV7-8	.	TRBJ2-2	many	TGTGCCAGCAGCTTCTCCTCTGGCTCCTACACCGGGGAGCTGTTTTTT	CASSFSSGSYTGELFF
TRBV7-8	TRBD2	TRBJ2-1	few	TGTGCCAGCAGCTCTATAGCGGGGGGGCCCAATGAGCAGTTCTTC	CASSSIAGGPNEQFF
TRBV20-1	TRBD1	TRBJ2-7	few	TGCAGTGCTACGACAGGGATCCACGAGCAGTACTTC	CSATTGIHEQYF
TRBV6-1	TRBD2	TRBJ2-7	many	TGTGCCAGCAGCCTAGAAGCGGGGGGGCCGGGACACGAGCAGTACTTC	CASSLEAGGPGHEQYF
TRBV20-1	.	TRBJ2-1	many	TGCAGTGCTAGAGGGGTGAGCTCCTACAATGAGCAGTTCTTC	CSARGVSSYNEQFF
TRBV6-5	TRBD1	TRBJ1-4	.	TGTGCCAGCAGTTACACAGGGGTTGAAAAACTGTTTTTT	CASSYTGVEKLFF
TRBV7-2	TRBD2	TRBJ2-7	few	TGTGCCAGCAGCTTAGTGGGTAGCGGGGGGGAAGAGCAGTACTTC	CASSLVGSGGEEQYF
TRBV24-1	TRBD2	TRBJ2-1	many	TGTGCCACCAGTGACCCTAGCGGGAGACATAATGAGCAGTTCTTC	CATSDPSGRHNEQFF
TRBV10-2	TRBD2	TRBJ2-2	many	TGCGCCAGCAGTGGTCTAGCGGCGGGCACCGGGGAGCTGTTTTTT	CASSGLAAGTGELFF
TRBV5-1	TRBD2	TRBJ2-1	many	TGCGCCAGCAGCCCTTCTTGGTATAGCGGGGGACCCAATGAGCAGTTCTTC	CASSPSWYSGGPNEQFF
TRBV11-3	.	TRBJ2-2	many	TGTGCCAGCAGCCCCGGACTGTTCGACACCGGGGAGCTGTTTTTT	CASSPGLFDTGELFF
TRBV7-2	.	TRBJ1-5	many	TGTGCCAGCAGCGCGGACAGCAATCAGCCCCAGCATTTT	CASSADSNQPQHF
TRBV5-1	.	TRBJ1-1	.	TGCGCCAGCAGCTTGGTTCTCCCGAACACTGAAGCTTTCTTT	CASSLVLPNTEAFF
TRBV5-1	TRBD2	TRBJ2-7	few	TGCGCCAGCAGTGGGACTAGCGGAGTCGAGCAGTACTTC	CASSGTSGVEQYF
TRBV12-3/TRBV12-4	.	TRBJ2-3	many	TGTGCCAGCAGTTTCAGCAGCTTCACAGATACGCAGTATTTT	CASSFSSFTDTQYF
TRBV7-9	.	TRBJ2-7	many	TGTGCCAGCAGCTGGGGCAGACCCTACGAGCAGTACTTC	CASSWGRPYEQYF
TRBV5-1	TRBD2	TRBJ2-7	.	TGCGCCAGCAGCGCCCGGAGCGGGACTAGCCTCTACGAGCAGTACTTC	CASSARSGTSLYEQYF
TRBV10-3	.	TRBJ1-4	many	TGTGCCATCAGCGAAAAGACAGGCCCAAATGAAAAACTGTTTTTT	CAISEKTGPNEKLFF
TRBV28	.	TRBJ1-5	few	TGTGCCAGCAGGAAGAGGGGATGGCAGGGAACAGTGAGGGGTCAGCCCCAGCATTTT	CASRKRGWQGTVRGQPQHF
TRBV20-1	.	TRBJ2-7	few	TGCAGTGCTAGAGAGGGGGCGCGTGAGCAGTACTTC	CSAREGAREQYF
TRBV7-9	TRBD1	TRBJ2-7	.	TGTGCCAGCAGCATCAGGAGACAGGGGCGCGACGAGCAGTACTTC	CASSIRRQGRDEQYF
TRBV12-3/TRBV12-4	TRBD1	TRBJ2-1	few	TGTGCCAGCAGTAGGGGGACAGGGAGAAATGAGCAGTTCTTC	CASSRGTGRNEQFF
TRBV14	TRBD2	TRBJ2-1	many	TGTGCCAGCAGCCTTAGCGGGAGTCGGGGTAATGAGCAGTTCTTC	CASSLSGSRGNEQFF
TRBV20-1	.	TRBJ2-3	many	TGCAGTGCATGGGGGACAGATACGCAGTATTTT	CSAWGTDTQYF
TRBV2	.	TRBJ1-3	.	TGTGCCAGCAGTGAGGGTATCGACTCTGGAAACACCATATATTTT	CASSEGIDSGNTIYF
TRBV9	TRBD1	TRBJ2-7	.	TGTGCCAGCAGCGTCGGACAGGGCCTCGCCTACGAGCAGTACTTC	CASSVGQGLAYEQYF
TRBV12-3/TRBV12-4	.	TRBJ2-1	many	TGTGCCAGCAGTTTGCTATCTAGGGTTAATGAGCAGTTCTTC	CASSLLSRVNEQFF
TRBV4-1	TRBD1	TRBJ2-5	.	TGCGCCAGCAGCCAAGAGGACAGGGTGGAGACCCAGTACTTC	CASSQEDRVETQYF
TRBV9	TRBD2	TRBJ2-1	.	TGTGCCAGCAGCGTAGAGGGGACTAGCGGGAGTGAGCAGTTCTTC	CASSVEGTSGSEQFF
TRBV12-3/TRBV12-4	.	TRBJ2-6	many	TGTGCCAGCAGCCTAAAAGCACAGGAGCCCGGGGCCAACGTCCTGACTTTC	CASSLKAQEPGANVLTF
TRBV7-9	.	TRBJ2-7	many	TGTGCCAGCAGCCCTTGGGGCGGCGAGCAGTACTTC	CASSPWGGEQYF
TRBV5-1	.	TRBJ1-2	many	TGCGCCAGCAGCTTGAAAGGGCAGCTCTATGGCTACACCTTC	CASSLKGQLYGYTF
TRBV20-1	.	TRBJ2-2	many	TGCAGTGCTAGGAACCCCGGGGAGCTGTTTTTT	CSARNPGELFF
TRBV5-5	.	TRBJ2-4	many	TGTGCCAGCAGCTTCGGGGGAAACATTCAGTACTTC	CASSFGGNIQYF
TRBV12-3/TRBV12-4	.	TRBJ2-3	many	TGTGCCAGCAGTTTGTATAGTTGGGGAGTTCGGGGAAGCACAGATACGCAGTATTTT	CASSLYSWGVRGSTDTQYF
TRBV29-1	TRBD1	TRBJ2-5	many	TGCAGCGTCGGGACAGGCCAAGAGACCCAGTACTTC	CSVGTGQETQYF
TRBV7-8	.	TRBJ2-7	many	TGTGCCAGCAGCTTTGGGGGACTTGCCTACGAGCAGTACTTC	CASSFGGLAYEQYF
TRBV20-1	.	TRBJ2-1	many	TGCAGTGCTAGAGTTTGGGGCGGGATCTTGACGGGGGAGCAGTTCTTC	CSARVWGGILTGEQFF
TRBV9	.	TRBJ2-1	many	TGTGCCAGCAGCGCCGAGGGGGGGTACTACAATGAGCAGTTCTTC	CASSAEGGYYNEQFF
TRBV20-1	TRBD2	TRBJ2-5	few	TGCAGTGCTAGAATACGGACTAGCGTACAAGAGACCCAGTACTTC	CSARIRTSVQETQYF
TRBV29-1	TRBD1	TRBJ2-7	.	TGCAGCGTCCGGGACAGTCTATTTTACGAGCAGTACTTC	CSVRDSLFYEQYF
TRBV27	TRBD1	TRBJ2-7	.	TGTGCCAGCAGGCAGGGGGCTTACTCCTACGAGCAGTACTTC	CASRQGAYSYEQYF
TRBV5-8	.	TRBJ2-3	many	TGTGCCAGCAGCTTGGACTGGATGCCCACAGATACGCAGTATTTT	CASSLDWMPTDTQYF
TRBV12-3/TRBV12-4	.	TRBJ1-2	few	TGTGCCAGCAGTTTTGGGGGAGGGCTTAGTGGCTACACCTTC	CASSFGGGLSGYTF
TRBV28	.	TRBJ1-5	.	TGTGCCACCAGGCGGGGACTCCGCAATCAGCCCCAGCATTTT	CATRRGLRNQPQHF
TRBV12-3/TRBV12-4	TRBD1	TRBJ1-1	.	TGTGCCAGCAGCCTCCCGGGACAGATGAACACTGAAGCTTTCTTT	CASSLPGQMNTEAFF
TRBV5-1	TRBD2	TRBJ2-1	many	TGCGCCAGCAGCTTGTCGGGAGGACCCTACAATGAGCAGTTCTTC	CASSLSGGPYNEQFF
TRBV7-2	.	TRBJ2-4	many	TGTGCCAGCAGCTTAGGGGCCGGGCCTGACAAAAACATTCAGTACTTC	CASSLGAGPDKNIQYF
TRBV5-1	.	TRBJ2-4	many	TGCGCCAGCAGCTTATATTCCAGGGTAATAAACATTCAGTACTTC	CASSLYSRVINIQYF
TRBV7-9	.	TRBJ2-1	many	TGTGCCAGCAGCTGGGAGCGTACCAATGAGCAGTTCTTC	CASSWERTNEQFF